Listed below are T cell receptor beta chains from one sample, sequenced in a study of cytomegalovirus exposure and HLA in healthy donors. The table came from immunoSEQ multiplex PCR; TCRdb's copy has only in-frame clones and leaves some out. The sample lists 150,000 to 200,000 clones, about three quarters seen once, with around 2.5% in the top ten. The sample consisted of PBMCs. Source of these receptors: a woman between 40 and 55 years old in good health and CMV-seropositive. Both conserved end residues are part of each CDR3. A D gene is named only where the DNA matches it firmly. Size tells how often a clone was seen (once, few, many) or the class of an expanded clone, and some rows leave it out.

j_gene,v_gene,abundance,d_gene,CDR3nt,CDR3aa
TRBJ1-6,TRBV30,-,TRBD1,TGTGCCTGGGGGACAGGGATGGGTGAGTCACCCCTCCACTTT,CAWGTGMGESPLHF
TRBJ2-1,TRBV7-2,once,TRBD2,TGTGCCAGCAGCTCCCTTCCGGGACTAGTTTCGACTGATGAGCAGTTCTTC,CASSSLPGLVSTDEQFF
TRBJ2-5,TRBV7-2,-,-,TGTGCCAGCAGCCCTACAGGGAGAGAGACCCAGTACTTC,CASSPTGRETQYF
TRBJ2-4,TRBV29-1,-,-,TGCAGCGTTGAAACAATAGCCAAAAACATTCAGTACTTC,CSVETIAKNIQYF
TRBJ2-3,TRBV5-4,-,TRBD1,TGTGCCAGCAGCTTGGCCTTGAGGGGGCAGGTAGATACGCAGTATTTT,CASSLALRGQVDTQYF
TRBJ1-1,TRBV28,-,-,TGTGCCGGCGTCCGGGAGATGAACACTGAAGCTTTCTTT,CAGVREMNTEAFF
TRBJ2-2,TRBV13,-,TRBD2,TGTGCCAGCAGCTTCGGGGGGGCGAGAACCGGGGAGCTGTTTTTT,CASSFGGARTGELFF
TRBJ2-2,TRBV18,-,-,TGTGCCAGCTCACCGAACTTAGCCGCGAACACCGGGGAGCTGTTTTTT,CASSPNLAANTGELFF
TRBJ1-5,TRBV10-3,-,-,TGTGCCATCAGTGAGCGGGGTGAGAGCAATCAGCCCCAGCATTTT,CAISERGESNQPQHF
TRBJ1-1,TRBV30,-,-,TGTGCCTGGCGTGGCAGTTCCACTGAAGCTTTCTTT,CAWRGSSTEAFF
TRBJ2-2,TRBV4-3,few,-,TGCGCCAGCAGCCAGGCAGTCTTGGACACCGGGGAGCTGTTTTTT,CASSQAVLDTGELFF
TRBJ2-6,TRBV5-4,-,-,TGTGCCAGCAGCTTGCGGGCAGGGTCTGGGGCCAACGTCCTGACTTTC,CASSLRAGSGANVLTF
TRBJ2-5,TRBV30,-,-,TGTGCCTGGAGAATATATAGCAGTCCTGCCAAAGAGACCCAGTACTTC,CAWRIYSSPAKETQYF
TRBJ1-5,TRBV4-3,-,-,TGCGCCAGCAGCCAAGATCGCTGGAGTAATCAGCCCCAGCATTTT,CASSQDRWSNQPQHF
TRBJ2-7,TRBV4-3,-,-,TGCGCCAGCAGCCAAGATCTGGGGAGCTCCTACGAGCAGTACTTC,CASSQDLGSSYEQYF
TRBJ2-7,TRBV7-2,few,-,TGTGCCAGCAGCCCCAGGGTGGACCTGGGGGAGCAGTACTTC,CASSPRVDLGEQYF
TRBJ2-4,TRBV5-1,-,-,TGCGCCAGCAGCCTAACACAGGACAACATTCAGTACTTC,CASSLTQDNIQYF
TRBJ2-1,TRBV7-7,-,-,TGTGCCAGCAGCTTAGGGGCAGTCTCCTACAATGAGCAGTTCTTC,CASSLGAVSYNEQFF
TRBJ2-1,TRBV7-7,once,TRBD2,TGTGCCAGCAGCCCCTCGGGTCTAGCGGGAGGACCCTACAATGAGCAGTTCTTC,CASSPSGLAGGPYNEQFF
TRBJ2-1,TRBV2,few,-,TGTGCCAGCAGTGGGGGGGGCAACTCCAATGAGCAGTTCTTC,CASSGGGNSNEQFF
TRBJ2-4,TRBV2,-,-,TGTGCCAGCAGTGAAGTTCGGGACATTCAGTACTTC,CASSEVRDIQYF
TRBJ1-5,TRBV10-3,-,-,TGTGCCATCAGTGAGCAGGATCAGCCCCAGCATTTT,CAISEQDQPQHF
TRBJ2-7,TRBV5-1,once,-,TGCGCCAGCACTCGAGGTAGTTCCTACGAGCAGTACTTC,CASTRGSSYEQYF
TRBJ2-2,TRBV5-1,-,TRBD1,TGCGCCAGCAGCTTGGAAGTGGTTAGGGGGCGGACGAACACCGGGGAGCTGTTTTTT,CASSLEVVRGRTNTGELFF
TRBJ2-3,TRBV11-3,-,-,TGTGCCAGCAGCTTAGTCCAGGGAGATACGCAGTATTTT,CASSLVQGDTQYF
TRBJ2-2,TRBV18,-,-,TGTGCCAGCTCTTGGGGGCCGAACACCGGGGAGCTGTTTTTT,CASSWGPNTGELFF
TRBJ1-3,TRBV19,-,TRBD1,TGTGCCAGTAGTTTAACCTCGACAGGGAGCAGCTCTGGAAACACCATATATTTT,CASSLTSTGSSSGNTIYF
TRBJ2-1,TRBV5-6,once,-,TGTGCCAGCAGTTTTGGTCCCGGGACAAACTACAATGAGCAGTTCTTC,CASSFGPGTNYNEQFF
TRBJ1-2,TRBV4-3,-,TRBD1,TGCGCCAGCAGCCAAGAACAGGGGTTTTACTATGGCTACACCTTC,CASSQEQGFYYGYTF
TRBJ1-1,TRBV27,-,-,TGTGCCAGCACCCTAGGAGGTCGGAGCACTGAAGCTTTCTTT,CASTLGGRSTEAFF
TRBJ1-2,TRBV10-3,-,-,TGTGCCATCTACACAGGCACTAACTATGGCTACACCTTC,CAIYTGTNYGYTF
TRBJ2-7,TRBV6-5,-,TRBD2,TGTGCCAGCAGTCCGTCTGGGACTAGCGGAGCGGTGTACTTC,CASSPSGTSGAVYF
TRBJ2-1,TRBV6-5,once,TRBD2,TGTGCCAGCAGTTACTCCGTAGCGGGAGGATACAATGAGCAGTTCTTC,CASSYSVAGGYNEQFF
TRBJ1-2,TRBV4-1,few,TRBD1,TGCGCCAGCAGCCAAGGGGGGGGTGGGCAGGGGGCGAAGGGCTACACCTTC,CASSQGGGGQGAKGYTF
TRBJ2-3,TRBV6-5,-,TRBD2,TGTGCCAGCAGGACTAGCGGGGGCGGGCCAGATACGCAGTATTTT,CASRTSGGGPDTQYF
TRBJ1-4,TRBV5-1,-,TRBD1,TGCGCCAGCAGTAGTACCGGGACAGGGCCCGAAAAACTGTTTTTT,CASSSTGTGPEKLFF
TRBJ2-3,TRBV7-2,-,TRBD2,TGTGCCAGCAGCCCCAGGACTAGCGGGGACCGCACAGATACGCAGTATTTT,CASSPRTSGDRTDTQYF
TRBJ2-2,TRBV6-5,-,TRBD2,TGTGCCAGCAGGGGGACTACGAACACCGGGGAGCTGTTTTTT,CASRGTTNTGELFF
TRBJ1-1,TRBV5-1,-,TRBD1,TGCGCCAGCAGCCCCCCCGGGACAGGGAAAGGTTTTGCTTTCTTT,CASSPPGTGKGFAFF
TRBJ1-1,TRBV5-4,-,TRBD1,TGTGCCAGCAGCCCGGAGCGACAGGGGATTGCTGAAGCTTTCTTT,CASSPERQGIAEAFF
TRBJ1-1,TRBV28,-,-,TGTGCCAGCAGTCGGGGCGGGGGGAACACTGAAGCTTTCTTT,CASSRGGGNTEAFF
TRBJ2-7,TRBV4-1,-,TRBD1,TGCGCCAGCAGCCAAGATCCTGACAGGGCCAACGAGCAGTACTTC,CASSQDPDRANEQYF
TRBJ2-1,TRBV9,few,-,TGTGCCAGCAGCGTAGAAGGGGGTTCTTACAATGAGCAGTTCTTC,CASSVEGGSYNEQFF
TRBJ1-3,TRBV19,-,-,TGTGCCAGTACGGCAGGGGCGACTGGAAACACCATATATTTT,CASTAGATGNTIYF
TRBJ2-2,TRBV15,-,-,TGTGCCACCAGCAGCGGCGACAGAGACACCGGGGAGCTGTTTTTT,CATSSGDRDTGELFF
TRBJ2-7,TRBV5-1,-,TRBD1,TGCGCCAGCAGAACGGGACAGGTATCCTACGAGCAGTACTTC,CASRTGQVSYEQYF
TRBJ1-1,TRBV6-5,-,TRBD1,TGTGCCAGCAGACGGACAGGGATGAACACTGAAGCTTTCTTT,CASRRTGMNTEAFF
TRBJ2-1,TRBV27,-,TRBD2,TGTGCCAGCAGCGGGACTAGCGGGAGCTATGAGCAGTTCTTC,CASSGTSGSYEQFF